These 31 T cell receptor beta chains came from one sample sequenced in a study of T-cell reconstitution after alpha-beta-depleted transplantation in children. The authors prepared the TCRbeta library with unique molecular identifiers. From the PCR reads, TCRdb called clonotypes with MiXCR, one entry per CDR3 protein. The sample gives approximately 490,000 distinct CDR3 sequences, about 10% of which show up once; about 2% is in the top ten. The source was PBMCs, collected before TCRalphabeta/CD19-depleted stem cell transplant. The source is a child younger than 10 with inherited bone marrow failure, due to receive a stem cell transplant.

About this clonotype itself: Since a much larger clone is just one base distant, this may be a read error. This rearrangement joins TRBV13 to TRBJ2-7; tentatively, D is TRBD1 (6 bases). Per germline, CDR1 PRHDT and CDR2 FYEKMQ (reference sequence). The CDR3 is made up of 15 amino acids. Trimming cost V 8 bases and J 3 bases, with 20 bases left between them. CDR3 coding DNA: TGTGCCAGCCTGCAACAGGGTAGGAAAGGCTACGAGCAGTACTTC. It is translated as CASLQQGRKGYEQYF.

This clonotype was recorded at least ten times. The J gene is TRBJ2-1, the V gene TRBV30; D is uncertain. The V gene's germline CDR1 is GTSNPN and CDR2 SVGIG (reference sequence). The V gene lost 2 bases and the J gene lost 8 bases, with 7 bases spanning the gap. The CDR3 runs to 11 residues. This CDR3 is CAWSHAYEQFF. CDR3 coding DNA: TGTGCCTGGAGTCATGCATATGAGCAGTTCTTC.

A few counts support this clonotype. The CDR3, as DNA: TGTGCCAGCAGCTCATCCGGGCGAAGCTCCTACGAGCAGTACTTC. Its protein product is CASSSSGRSSYEQYF. This sequence joins TRBV7-8 and TRBJ2-7; D is unclear. V dropped 4 bases and J dropped 0 bases, with 13 bases sitting between them. The CDR3 sequence is 15 residues long. Germline V lookup: CDR1 SGHVS, CDR2 FQNEAQ.

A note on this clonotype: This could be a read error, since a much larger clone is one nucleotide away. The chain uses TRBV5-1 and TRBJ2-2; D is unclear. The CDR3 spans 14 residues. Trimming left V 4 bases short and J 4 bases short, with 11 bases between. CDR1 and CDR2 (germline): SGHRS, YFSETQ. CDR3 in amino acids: CASSALPSTGELFF. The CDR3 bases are TGCGCCAGCAGCGCACTACCTTCCACCGGGGAGCTGTTTTTT.

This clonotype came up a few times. CDR3 sequence reads: CASSGQIPYNEQFF. The DNA of the CDR3 is TGCGCCAGCAGCGGACAGATTCCCTACAATGAGCAGTTCTTC. The chain joins TRBV5-1 to TRBJ2-1, with D possibly TRBD1 on 6 matching bases. Per the germline V gene, CDR1 is SGHRS and CDR2 is YFSETQ. V dropped 4 bases and J dropped 2 bases, with 10 bases sitting between them. This CDR3 contains 14 residues.

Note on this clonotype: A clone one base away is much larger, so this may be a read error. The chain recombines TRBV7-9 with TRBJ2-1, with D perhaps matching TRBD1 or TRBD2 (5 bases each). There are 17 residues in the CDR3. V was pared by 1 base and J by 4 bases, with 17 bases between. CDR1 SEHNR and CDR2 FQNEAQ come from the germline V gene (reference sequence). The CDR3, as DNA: TGTGCCAGCAGCTTAGTGGGGGAAAATAGAGAGTACAATGAGCAGTTCTTC. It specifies CASSLVGENREYNEQFF.

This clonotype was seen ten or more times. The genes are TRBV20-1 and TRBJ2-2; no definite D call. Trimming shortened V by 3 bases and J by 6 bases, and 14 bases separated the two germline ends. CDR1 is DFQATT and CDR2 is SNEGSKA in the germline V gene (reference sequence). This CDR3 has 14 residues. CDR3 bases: TGCAGTGCTAGTACGACCCCGAAGGCCGGGGAGCTGTTTTTT. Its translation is CSASTTPKAGELFF.

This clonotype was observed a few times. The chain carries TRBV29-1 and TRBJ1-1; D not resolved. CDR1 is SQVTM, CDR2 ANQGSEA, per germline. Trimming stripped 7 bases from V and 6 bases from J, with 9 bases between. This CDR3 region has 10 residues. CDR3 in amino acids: CSATGAEAFF. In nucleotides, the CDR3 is TGCAGCGCCACCGGGGCTGAAGCTTTCTTT.

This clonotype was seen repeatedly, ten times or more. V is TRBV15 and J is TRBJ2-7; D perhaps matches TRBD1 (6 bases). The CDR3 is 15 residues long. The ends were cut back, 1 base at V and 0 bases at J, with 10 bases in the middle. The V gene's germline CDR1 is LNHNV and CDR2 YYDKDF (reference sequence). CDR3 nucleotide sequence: TGTGCCACCAGCAGAGGGTGGACAGTCTCCTACGAGCAGTACTTC. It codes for CATSRGWTVSYEQYF. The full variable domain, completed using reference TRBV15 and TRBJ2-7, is DAMVIQNPRYQVTQFGKPVTLSCSQTLNHNVMYWYQQKSSQAPKLLFHYYDKDFNNEADTPDNFQSRRPNTSFCFLDIRSPGLGDTAMYLCATSRGWTVSYEQYFGPGTRLTVT.

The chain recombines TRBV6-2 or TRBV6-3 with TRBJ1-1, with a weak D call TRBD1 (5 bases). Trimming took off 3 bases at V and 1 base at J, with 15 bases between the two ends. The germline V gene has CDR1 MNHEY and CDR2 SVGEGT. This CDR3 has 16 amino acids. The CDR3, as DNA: TGTGCCAGCAGTTATCCGACCGGGACGCCGAACACTGAAGCTTTCTTT. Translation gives CASSYPTGTPNTEAFF.

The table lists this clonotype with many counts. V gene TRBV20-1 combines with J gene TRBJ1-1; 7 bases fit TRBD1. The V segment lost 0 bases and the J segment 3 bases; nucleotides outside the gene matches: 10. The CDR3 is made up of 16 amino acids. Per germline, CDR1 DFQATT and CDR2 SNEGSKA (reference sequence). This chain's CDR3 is CSARDPTGLVYTEAFF. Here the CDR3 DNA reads TGCAGTGCTAGAGATCCGACAGGGCTAGTTTACACTGAAGCTTTCTTT.

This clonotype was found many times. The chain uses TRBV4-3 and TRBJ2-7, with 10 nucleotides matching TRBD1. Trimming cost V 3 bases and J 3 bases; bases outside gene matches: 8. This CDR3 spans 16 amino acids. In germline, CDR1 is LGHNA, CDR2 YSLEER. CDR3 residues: CASSQGARTGGYEQYF. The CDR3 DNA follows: TGCGCCAGCAGCCAGGGGGCCCGGACAGGGGGCTACGAGCAGTACTTC.

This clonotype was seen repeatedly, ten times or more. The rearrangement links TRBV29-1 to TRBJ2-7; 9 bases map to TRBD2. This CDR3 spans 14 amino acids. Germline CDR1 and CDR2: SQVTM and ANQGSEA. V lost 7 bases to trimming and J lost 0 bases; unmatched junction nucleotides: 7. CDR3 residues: CSAAHSGGSYEQYF. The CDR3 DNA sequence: TGCAGCGCTGCTCATAGCGGGGGCTCCTACGAGCAGTACTTC.

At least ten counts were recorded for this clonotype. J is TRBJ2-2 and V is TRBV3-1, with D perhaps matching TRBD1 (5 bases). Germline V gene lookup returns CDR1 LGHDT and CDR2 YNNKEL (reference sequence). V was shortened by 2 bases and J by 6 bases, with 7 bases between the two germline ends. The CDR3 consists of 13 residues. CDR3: CASSQQGPGELFF. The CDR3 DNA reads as TGTGCCAGCAGCCAACAGGGTCCCGGGGAGCTGTTTTTT.

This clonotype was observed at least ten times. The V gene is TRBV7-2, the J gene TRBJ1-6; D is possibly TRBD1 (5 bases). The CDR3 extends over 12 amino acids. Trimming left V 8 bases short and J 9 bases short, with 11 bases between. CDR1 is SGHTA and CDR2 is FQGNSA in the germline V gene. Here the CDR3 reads CASLGEGSPLHF. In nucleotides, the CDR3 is TGTGCCAGCTTAGGGGAGGGTTCACCCCTCCACTTT.

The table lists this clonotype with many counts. CDR3 DNA: TGTGCCAGCAGTGAAGCGCGACTCCCAAGTCCCCACATTCAGTACTTC. Translated, it gives CASSEARLPSPHIQYF. The V gene is TRBV2, the J gene TRBJ2-4; D unresolved. The CDR3 runs to 16 residues. The V end lost 0 bases, the J end lost 8 bases, and 17 bases lay between the germline ends. CDR1 and CDR2 (germline): SNHLY, FYNNEI.

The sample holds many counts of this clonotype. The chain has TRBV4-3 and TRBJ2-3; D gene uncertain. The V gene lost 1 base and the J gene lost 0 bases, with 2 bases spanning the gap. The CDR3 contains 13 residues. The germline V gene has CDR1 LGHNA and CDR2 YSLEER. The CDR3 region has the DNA TGCGCCAGCAGCCAAGGGAGCACAGATACGCAGTATTTT. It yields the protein CASSQGSTDTQYF.

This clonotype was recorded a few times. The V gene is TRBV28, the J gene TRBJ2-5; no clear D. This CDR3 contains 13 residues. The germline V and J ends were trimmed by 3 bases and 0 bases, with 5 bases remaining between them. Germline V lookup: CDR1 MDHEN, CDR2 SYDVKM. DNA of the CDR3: TGTGCCAGCAGTTTGCACAACCAAGAGACCCAGTACTTC. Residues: CASSLHNQETQYF.

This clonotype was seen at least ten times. The CDR3 sequence: CASSYPTEIGETQYF. The DNA of the CDR3 is TGTGCCAGCAGTTATCCTACTGAGATAGGAGAGACCCAGTACTTC. V gene TRBV5-6 combines with J gene TRBJ2-5; no reliable D call. Per germline, CDR1 SGHDT and CDR2 YYEEEE. This CDR3 is built from 15 residues. V gave up 5 bases and J gave up 4 bases, with 18 bases separating them.

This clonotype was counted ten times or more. CDR3 nucleotide sequence: TGTGCCAGCAGTTACGGGGCAGCGAACACTGAAGCTTTCTTT. This sequence encodes CASSYGAANTEAFF. This chain links TRBV6-2 or TRBV6-3 with TRBJ1-1; maybe TRBD1 (5 bases). The CDR3 runs to 14 residues. V was trimmed by 2 bases and J by 1 base, leaving 8 bases between them. Germline loops: CDR1 MNHEY, CDR2 SVGEGT.

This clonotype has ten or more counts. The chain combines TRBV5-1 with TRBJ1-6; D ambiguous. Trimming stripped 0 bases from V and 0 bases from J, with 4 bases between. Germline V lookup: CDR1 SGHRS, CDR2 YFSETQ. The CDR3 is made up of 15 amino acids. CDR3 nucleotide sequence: TGCGCCAGCAGCTTGGGGAGCTCCTATAATTCACCCCTCCACTTT. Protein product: CASSLGSSYNSPLHF.

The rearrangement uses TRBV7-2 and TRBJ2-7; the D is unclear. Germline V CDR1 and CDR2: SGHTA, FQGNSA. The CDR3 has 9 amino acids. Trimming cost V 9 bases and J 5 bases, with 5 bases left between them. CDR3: CASVHEQYF. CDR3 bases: TGTGCCAGTGTCCACGAGCAGTACTTC.

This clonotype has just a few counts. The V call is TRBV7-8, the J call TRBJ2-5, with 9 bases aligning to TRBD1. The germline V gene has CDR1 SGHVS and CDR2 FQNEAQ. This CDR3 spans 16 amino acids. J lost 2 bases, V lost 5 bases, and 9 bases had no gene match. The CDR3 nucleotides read TGTGCCAGCAGCGAGCCGGGACAGGGTGTACAAGAGACCCAGTACTTC. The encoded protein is CASSEPGQGVQETQYF.

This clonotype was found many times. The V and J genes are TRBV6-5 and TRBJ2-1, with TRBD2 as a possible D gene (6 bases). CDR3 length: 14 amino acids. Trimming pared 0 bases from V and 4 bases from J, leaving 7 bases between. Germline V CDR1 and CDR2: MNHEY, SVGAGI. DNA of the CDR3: TGTGCCAGCAGTTACTCGACTAGTTACAATGAGCAGTTCTTC. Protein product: CASSYSTSYNEQFF.

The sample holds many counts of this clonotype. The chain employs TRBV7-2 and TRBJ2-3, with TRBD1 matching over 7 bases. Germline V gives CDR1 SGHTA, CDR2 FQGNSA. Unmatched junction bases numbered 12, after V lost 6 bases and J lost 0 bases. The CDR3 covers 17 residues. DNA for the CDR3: TGTGCCAGCAGGCCGGGACAGCGAATTTCTAGCACAGATACGCAGTATTTT. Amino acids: CASRPGQRISSTDTQYF. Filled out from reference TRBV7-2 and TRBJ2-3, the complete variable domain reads GAGVSQSPSNKVTEKGKDVELRCDPISGHTALYWYRQSLGQGLEFLIYFQGNSAPDKSGLPSDRFSAERTGGSVSTLTIQRTQQEDSAVYLCASRPGQRISSTDTQYFGPGTRLTVL.

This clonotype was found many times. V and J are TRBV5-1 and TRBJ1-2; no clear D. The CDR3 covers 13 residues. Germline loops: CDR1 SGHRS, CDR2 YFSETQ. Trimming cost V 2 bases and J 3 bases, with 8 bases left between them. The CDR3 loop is CASSFGIHYGYTF. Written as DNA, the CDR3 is TGCGCCAGCAGCTTCGGGATCCACTATGGCTACACCTTC.

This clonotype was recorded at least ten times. CDR3 protein: CSARQSGGWEQYF. The CDR3 region has the DNA TGCAGTGCTAGACAGTCAGGGGGCTGGGAGCAGTACTTC. The V gene is TRBV20-1, the J gene TRBJ2-7; 8 bases are shared with TRBD1. The CDR3 spans 13 residues. Germline V gives CDR1 DFQATT, CDR2 SNEGSKA (reference sequence). V shed 2 bases and J 7 bases; nucleotides not matched to a gene: 7.

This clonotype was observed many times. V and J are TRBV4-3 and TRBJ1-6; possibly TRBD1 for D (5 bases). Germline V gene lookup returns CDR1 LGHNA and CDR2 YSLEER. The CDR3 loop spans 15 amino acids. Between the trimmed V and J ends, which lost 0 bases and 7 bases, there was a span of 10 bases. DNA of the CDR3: TGCGCCAGCAGCCAAGAGTACAGGCTCAATTCACCCCTCCACTTT. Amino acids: CASSQEYRLNSPLHF.

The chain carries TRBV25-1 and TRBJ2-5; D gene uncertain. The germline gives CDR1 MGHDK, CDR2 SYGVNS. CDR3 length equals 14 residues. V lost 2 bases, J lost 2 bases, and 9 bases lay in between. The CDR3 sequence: CASSELADQETQYF. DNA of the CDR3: TGTGCCAGCAGTGAACTCGCAGATCAAGAGACCCAGTACTTC.

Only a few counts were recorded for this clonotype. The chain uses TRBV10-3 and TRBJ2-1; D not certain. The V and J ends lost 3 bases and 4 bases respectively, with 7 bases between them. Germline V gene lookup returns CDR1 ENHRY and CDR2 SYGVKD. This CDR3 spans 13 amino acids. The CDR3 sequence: CAISDAAYNEQFF. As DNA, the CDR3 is TGTGCCATCAGTGATGCGGCGTACAATGAGCAGTTCTTC.

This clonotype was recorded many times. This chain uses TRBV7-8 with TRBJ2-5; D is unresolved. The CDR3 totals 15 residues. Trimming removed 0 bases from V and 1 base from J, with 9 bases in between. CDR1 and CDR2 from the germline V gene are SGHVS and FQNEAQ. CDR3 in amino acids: CASSLAWGLQETQYF. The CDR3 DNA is TGTGCCAGCAGCTTAGCGTGGGGTCTCCAAGAGACCCAGTACTTC. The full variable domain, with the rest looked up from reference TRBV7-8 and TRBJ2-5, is GAGVSQSPRYKVAKRGQDVALRCDPISGHVSLFWYQQALGQGPEFLTYFQNEAQLDKSGLPSDRFFAERPEGSVSTLKIQRTQQEDSAVYLCASSLAWGLQETQYFGPGTRLLVL.